The T cell receptor (beta chain) under discussion was sequenced for a study of cytomegalovirus exposure and HLA in healthy donors. As for the study in general: The same platform was used for the 100 to 150 validation repertoires and the roughly 700 first-cohort repertoires, a later analysis reported.

CDR3 length: 10 amino acids. This clone was detected only a few times. The antigen is undetermined. Measured with immunoSEQ multiplex PCR; TCRdb has only the in-frame clones, and not every one. The sample consists of about 120,000 clones, 75% to 90% of them appearing once. Findings and limits, study-wide: The investigators catalogued under 200 TCR beta chains as cytomegalovirus-associated.

This receptor was identified in a woman aged 18-35 years in good health and CMV-seronegative. The V call is TRBV21-1, the J call TRBJ1-5. TRBV21-1 is a recognized pseudogene. The specimen was PBMCs. The CDR3 DNA follows: TGTGCCAGGGGGGGTCAGCCCCAGCATTTT. Its translation is CARGGQPQHF.